These T cell receptor beta chains were read from a single sample in a study of blood T cells in healthy people across ages. TCRdb re-derived calls from the 5' RACE reads in MiXCR, one entry per CDR3 protein. The sample lists hundreds of thousands of distinct CDR3 sequences, around 52% occurring once. Source material: blood. These receptors were taken from a woman at least 80 years old in good health. Both conserved end residues are part of each CDR3. A D gene is named only where the DNA matches it firmly. Clone size, where shown, is once, few, many, or a class for clones that have expanded.

clone size: many
J gene: TRBJ2-1
D gene: -
V gene: TRBV6-5
CDR3 DNA: TGTGCCAGCACCTATAACCCGGGGAAAGGGGGCAATGAGCAGTTCTTC
CDR3 protein: CASTYNPGKGGNEQFF

clone size: -
J gene: TRBJ1-6
D gene: -
V gene: TRBV7-9
CDR3 DNA: TGTGCCAGCAGCTTCGGCCGCAGTAATCCACCCCTCCACTTT
CDR3 protein: CASSFGRSNPPLHF

clone size: -
J gene: TRBJ1-1
D gene: TRBD1
V gene: TRBV20-1
CDR3 DNA: TGCAGTGCTAGGGACAGGGTTCGGAACACTGAAGCTTTCTTT
CDR3 protein: CSARDRVRNTEAFF

clone size: few
J gene: TRBJ1-1
D gene: -
V gene: TRBV3-1
CDR3 DNA: TGTGCCAGCAGCCAAGGGGTTTCAATTGAAGCTTTCTTT
CDR3 protein: CASSQGVSIEAFF

clone size: -
J gene: TRBJ2-7
D gene: -
V gene: TRBV3-1
CDR3 DNA: TGTGCCAGCAGCACCAATTACTACGAGCAGTACTTC
CDR3 protein: CASSTNYYEQYF

clone size: many
J gene: TRBJ2-3
D gene: -
V gene: TRBV6-1
CDR3 DNA: TGTGCCAGCAGTGGTGCCCGAGGGGGCACAGATACGCAGTATTTT
CDR3 protein: CASSGARGGTDTQYF

clone size: -
J gene: TRBJ2-6
D gene: -
V gene: TRBV29-1
CDR3 DNA: TGCAGTGCAAGCCGGGACACCGACTCTGGGGCCAACGTCCTGACTTTC
CDR3 protein: CSASRDTDSGANVLTF

clone size: -
J gene: TRBJ2-1
D gene: -
V gene: TRBV2
CDR3 DNA: TGTGCCAGCAGTGCGACGGCTACCTACAATGAGCAGTTCTTC
CDR3 protein: CASSATATYNEQFF

clone size: few
J gene: TRBJ2-1
D gene: TRBD1
V gene: TRBV5-1
CDR3 DNA: TGCGCCAGCAGCTTGGCCCAATTCGGAGAGGGGGCAGCTGAGCAGTTCTTC
CDR3 protein: CASSLAQFGEGAAEQFF

clone size: -
J gene: TRBJ2-7
D gene: -
V gene: TRBV12-3/TRBV12-4
CDR3 DNA: TGTGCCAGCAGTTGGGGGCTTCCATACGAGCAGTACTTC
CDR3 protein: CASSWGLPYEQYF

clone size: -
J gene: TRBJ1-5
D gene: TRBD1
V gene: TRBV5-1
CDR3 DNA: TGCGCCAGCAGCGATGGGACAGGGTTTCAGCCCCAGCATTTT
CDR3 protein: CASSDGTGFQPQHF

clone size: once
J gene: TRBJ1-4
D gene: -
V gene: TRBV29-1
CDR3 DNA: TGCAGCGTTGCGCAGGAGGCTATAGGTGAAAAACTGTTTTTT
CDR3 protein: CSVAQEAIGEKLFF

clone size: many
J gene: TRBJ2-3
D gene: TRBD2
V gene: TRBV7-2
CDR3 DNA: TGTGCCAGCAGCTTAGATGGACTAGCGGCTGGGGATACGCAGTATTTT
CDR3 protein: CASSLDGLAAGDTQYF

clone size: -
J gene: TRBJ2-7
D gene: TRBD1
V gene: TRBV6-6
CDR3 DNA: TGTGCCAGCAGTTCCCCGGGACAGGGGACGTGGGAGCAGTACTTC
CDR3 protein: CASSSPGQGTWEQYF

clone size: -
J gene: TRBJ2-7
D gene: TRBD2
V gene: TRBV12-3/TRBV12-4
CDR3 DNA: TGTGCCAGCAGTGGAGCACTAGCGGGGGAGCAGTACTTC
CDR3 protein: CASSGALAGEQYF

clone size: -
J gene: TRBJ2-4
D gene: -
V gene: TRBV11-2
CDR3 DNA: TGTGCCAGCAGGAAATCCCCGGGCTTGGGCATTCAGTACTTC
CDR3 protein: CASRKSPGLGIQYF

clone size: few
J gene: TRBJ2-1
D gene: TRBD2
V gene: TRBV6-2/TRBV6-3
CDR3 DNA: TGTGCCAGTTCACCTAGCGGGGGGGCTCCCAATGAGCAGTTCTTC
CDR3 protein: CASSPSGGAPNEQFF

clone size: many
J gene: TRBJ2-7
D gene: -
V gene: TRBV27
CDR3 DNA: TGTGCCAGCAGTTCGGCAGGGGCCGACGAGCAGTACTTC
CDR3 protein: CASSSAGADEQYF

clone size: -
J gene: TRBJ2-6
D gene: -
V gene: TRBV27
CDR3 DNA: TGTGCCAGCAGTCTATCTGATGCTGGCTCCTCCGGGGCCAACGTCCTGACTTTC
CDR3 protein: CASSLSDAGSSGANVLTF

clone size: -
J gene: TRBJ2-1
D gene: -
V gene: TRBV7-2
CDR3 DNA: TGTGCCAGCAGCCGCGGCCGCGGGAATGAGCAGTTCTTC
CDR3 protein: CASSRGRGNEQFF

clone size: -
J gene: TRBJ2-3
D gene: TRBD2
V gene: TRBV6-5
CDR3 DNA: TGTGCCAGCAGTTACGGCTCTCCTGGGACTAGCGGTGATACGCAGTATTTT
CDR3 protein: CASSYGSPGTSGDTQYF

clone size: many
J gene: TRBJ2-5
D gene: -
V gene: TRBV29-1
CDR3 DNA: TGCAGCGTTGTCGGATTACAAGAGACCCAGTACTTC
CDR3 protein: CSVVGLQETQYF

clone size: many
J gene: TRBJ2-3
D gene: -
V gene: TRBV7-2
CDR3 DNA: TGTGCCAGCAGGGGAAGAACTAGCACAGATACGCAGTATTTT
CDR3 protein: CASRGRTSTDTQYF

clone size: -
J gene: TRBJ1-1
D gene: -
V gene: TRBV6-2/TRBV6-3
CDR3 DNA: TGTGCCAGCAGGGGGGGGAACGCTTTCTTT
CDR3 protein: CASRGGNAFF

clone size: -
J gene: TRBJ2-5
D gene: -
V gene: TRBV6-2/TRBV6-3
CDR3 DNA: TGTGCCAGCAGCCCCTGGACAGTGCAAGAGACCCAGTACTTC
CDR3 protein: CASSPWTVQETQYF